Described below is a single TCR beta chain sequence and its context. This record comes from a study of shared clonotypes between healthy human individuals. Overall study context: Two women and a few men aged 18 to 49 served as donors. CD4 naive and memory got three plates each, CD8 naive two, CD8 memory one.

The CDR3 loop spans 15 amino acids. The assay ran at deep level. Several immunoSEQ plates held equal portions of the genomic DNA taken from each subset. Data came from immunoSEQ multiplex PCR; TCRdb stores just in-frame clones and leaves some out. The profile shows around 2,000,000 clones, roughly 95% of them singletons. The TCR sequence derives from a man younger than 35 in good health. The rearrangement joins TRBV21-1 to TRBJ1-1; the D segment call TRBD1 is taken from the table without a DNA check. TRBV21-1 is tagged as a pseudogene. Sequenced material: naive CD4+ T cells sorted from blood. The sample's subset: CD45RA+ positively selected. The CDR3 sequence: CASSKRGNRENRAFF. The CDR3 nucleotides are TGTGCCAGCAGCAAACGAGGGAACAGGGAAAATCGAGCTTTCTTT.